Sequencing of this T cell receptor beta chain was carried out in a study of blood T cell repertoires in COVID-19. CDR3 length: 14 amino acids. Germline V gene sequence: CDR1 SQVTM, CDR2 ANQGSEA. V lost 7 bases, J lost 1 base, and 16 bases lay in between. The method was immunoSEQ multiplex PCR; TCRdb's version includes in-frame clones alone and lacks a portion of them. The table lists over 100,000 clones, about four fifths of them singletons. Sequencing used peripheral blood. The sequence was collected from a woman aged 55-70 years with active or convalescent COVID-19. The genes are TRBV29-1 and TRBJ1-1, with D tentatively TRBD1 (5 bases). CDR3 residues: CSGTQGYTNTEAFF. CDR3 DNA: TGCAGCGGCACCCAGGGTTATACGAACACTGAAGCTTTCTTT.